This TCR beta chain was observed in a study of shared clonotypes between healthy human individuals. The CDR3 totals 15 residues. Assay runs were performed at deep level. Assay used: immunoSEQ multiplex PCR; TCRdb lists only in-frame clones, some missing. Counted here are 2,500,000 or so clones, over 85% occurring once; the ten biggest clones make up approximately 0.36%. This chain joins TRBV21-1 and TRBJ2-2. TRBV21-1 is a recognized pseudogene. The receptor was derived from a man aged 18 to 30 in good health. Some clones in this sample may be carry-over from other donors' samples. The specimen was naive CD4+ T cells from PBMCs. The sample's subset: CD45RA+ positively selected. The CDR3 DNA follows: TGTGCCAGCAGCAAAGAAGGGTCTCGGATCGGGGAGCTGTTTTTT. Amino acid sequence: CASSKEGSRIGELFF.